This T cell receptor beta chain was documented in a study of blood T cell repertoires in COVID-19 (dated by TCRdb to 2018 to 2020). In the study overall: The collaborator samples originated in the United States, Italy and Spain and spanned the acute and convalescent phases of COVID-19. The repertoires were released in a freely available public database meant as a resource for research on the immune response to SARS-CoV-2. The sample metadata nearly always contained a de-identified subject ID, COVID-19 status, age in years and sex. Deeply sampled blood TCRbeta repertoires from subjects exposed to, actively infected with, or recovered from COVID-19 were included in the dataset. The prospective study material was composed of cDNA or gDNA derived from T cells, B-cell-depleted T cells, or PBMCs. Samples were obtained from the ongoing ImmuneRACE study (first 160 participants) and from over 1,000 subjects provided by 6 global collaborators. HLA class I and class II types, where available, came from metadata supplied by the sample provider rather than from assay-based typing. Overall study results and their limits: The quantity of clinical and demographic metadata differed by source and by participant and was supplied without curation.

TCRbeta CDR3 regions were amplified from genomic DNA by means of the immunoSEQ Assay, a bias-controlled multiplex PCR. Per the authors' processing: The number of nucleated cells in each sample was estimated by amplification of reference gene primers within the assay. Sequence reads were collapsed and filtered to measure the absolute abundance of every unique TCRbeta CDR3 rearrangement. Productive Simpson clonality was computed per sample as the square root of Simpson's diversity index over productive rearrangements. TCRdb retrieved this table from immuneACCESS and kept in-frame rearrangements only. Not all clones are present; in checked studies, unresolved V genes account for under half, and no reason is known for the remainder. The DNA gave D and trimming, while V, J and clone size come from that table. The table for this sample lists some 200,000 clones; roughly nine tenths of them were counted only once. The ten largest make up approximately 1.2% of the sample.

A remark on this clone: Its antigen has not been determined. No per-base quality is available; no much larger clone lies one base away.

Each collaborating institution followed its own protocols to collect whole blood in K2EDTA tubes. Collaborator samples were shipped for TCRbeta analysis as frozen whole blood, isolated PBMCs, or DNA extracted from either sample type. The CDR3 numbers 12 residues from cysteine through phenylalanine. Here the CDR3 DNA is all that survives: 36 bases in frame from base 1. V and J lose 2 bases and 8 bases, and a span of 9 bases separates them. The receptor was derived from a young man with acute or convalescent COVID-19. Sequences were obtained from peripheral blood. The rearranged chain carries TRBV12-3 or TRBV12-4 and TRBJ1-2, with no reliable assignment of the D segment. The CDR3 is CASSLYPGGYTF. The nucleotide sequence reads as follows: TGTGCCAGCAGTTTATACCCAGGAGGCTACACCTTC.